These 26 T cell receptor beta chains were sequenced from one sample in a study of T cell responses to AZD1222 COVID-19 vaccine (dated by TCRdb to the early 2020s). Library generation was performed with the immunoSEQ multiplex PCR assay. Entries here come from immuneACCESS through TCRdb and include only in-frame sequences with V and J called. Some clones fail to appear in such tables; in the studies checked, an unresolved V gene covers under half of the shortfall, and the cause of the remainder is unknown. Across this sample there are 150,000 to 200,000 clones, with 80% to 95% seen only once. Less than 2% of the sample comes from the top ten. What the time point label conveys for this sample: about 28 days (+/-7) after the second vaccine dose. The specimen comprised peripheral blood, sampled 28 days after the second AZD1222 dose. These receptors were obtained from an adult who received the AZD1222 COVID-19 vaccine.

The genes are TRBV7-8 and TRBJ1-5, with 8 bases lining up with TRBD1. The CDR3 spans 15 residues. After removal of 5 bases from V and 1 base from J, the junction contained 4 bases not matched to a gene. Germline lookup yields CDR1 SGHVS and CDR2 FQNEAQ. The CDR3 loop reads CASSGGQGSNQPQHF. The DNA of the CDR3 is TGTGCCAGCAGCGGCGGACAGGGCAGCAATCAGCCCCAGCATTTT.

The CDR3 here is CASSSLGTGGYGYTF. CDR3 nucleotides: TGCGCCAGCAGCAGTTTGGGGACAGGGGGCTATGGCTACACCTTC. The genes are TRBV5-1 and TRBJ1-2, with 11 nucleotides matching TRBD1. Germline CDR1 is SGHRS and CDR2 is YFSETQ. CDR3 size: 15 residues. Unmatched junction bases numbered 6, after V lost 4 bases and J lost 4 bases.

The rearrangement uses TRBV7-2 and TRBJ1-2; TRBD1 is a possible D gene (5 bases). The CDR3 consists of 14 residues. V was shortened by 0 bases and J by 6 bases, with 11 bases between the two germline ends. The germline gives CDR1 SGHTA, CDR2 FQGNSA. DNA of the CDR3: TGTGCCAGCAGCTTAGCGGGGGGTCCCAATGGCTACACCTTC. Its protein product is CASSLAGGPNGYTF. The full variable domain, with the rest looked up from reference TRBV7-2 and TRBJ1-2, is GAGVSQSPSNKVTEKGKDVELRCDPISGHTALYWYRQSLGQGLEFLIYFQGNSAPDKSGLPSDRFSAERTGGSVSTLTIQRTQQEDSAVYLCASSLAGGPNGYTFGSGTRLTVV.

There are a few counts of this clone. This chain links TRBV3-1 (or the pseudogene TRBV3-2) with TRBJ2-7; 10 nucleotides match TRBD2. V shed 4 bases and J 3 bases; nucleotides not matched to a gene: 6. The CDR3 has 15 residues. Germline V gene data show CDR1 as LGHDT and CDR2 as YNNKEL (reference sequence). CDR3 DNA: TGTGCCAGCAGCCGCCCGGGACTAGCGCTCTACGAGCAGTACTTC. Its protein is CASSRPGLALYEQYF.

The chain joins TRBV18 to TRBJ2-1; 15 bases are a match to TRBD2. The germline CDR1 and CDR2 sequences are KGHSH and LQKENI. The V gene end was trimmed by 5 bases and the J gene end by 7 bases; junction bases not matched to a gene: 3. The CDR3 runs to 15 residues. The DNA of the CDR3 is TGTGCCAGCTCAGGACTAGCGGGAGGGACTAATGAGCAGTTCTTC. Its translation: CASSGLAGGTNEQFF.

The genes are TRBV13 and TRBJ2-7; D possibly corresponds to TRBD2 (5 bases). CDR1 is PRHDT and CDR2 is FYEKMQ in the germline V gene (reference sequence). CDR3 length: 15 amino acids. V lost 1 base and J lost 2, with 12 bases in between. The CDR3 DNA reads TGTGCCAGCAGCTTAGAAGGGAGTATCGCCTACGAGCAGTACTTC. Amino acids: CASSLEGSIAYEQYF.

The chain recombines TRBV7-2 with TRBJ1-6; D unclear. V lost 3 bases, J lost 5 bases, and 14 bases lay in between. Germline V gives CDR1 SGHTA, CDR2 FQGNSA. There are 16 residues in the CDR3. As DNA, the CDR3 is TGTGCCAGCAGCTTGAGGTGGAGAGGAGATAATTCACCCCTCCACTTT. Residues: CASSLRWRGDNSPLHF.

The chain employs TRBV6-6 and TRBJ1-1; 9 bases agree with TRBD1. CDR1 is MNHNY, CDR2 SVGAGI, per germline (reference sequence). Trimming at V came to 7 bases and at J to 3 bases, leaving 9 bases not matched to a gene. This CDR3 is 15 amino acids long. CDR3 nucleotide sequence: TGTGCCAGCAACAAGGGAGGACAGGGGTACACTGAAGCTTTCTTT. It is translated as CASNKGGQGYTEAFF.

This chain links TRBV18 with TRBJ2-3, with 12 bases lining up with TRBD2. V gave up 5 bases and J gave up 2 bases; unmatched junction bases: 2. The CDR3 loop spans 15 amino acids. The germline V gene encodes CDR1 KGHSH and CDR2 LQKENI. CDR3: CASSRTSGNTDTQYF. The CDR3 nucleotides are TGTGCCAGCTCAAGGACTAGCGGGAACACAGATACGCAGTATTTT. Full variable domain (outside the CDR3, taken from reference TRBV18 and TRBJ2-3): NAGVMQNPRHLVRRRGQEARLRCSPMKGHSHVYWYRQLPEEGLKFMVYLQKENIIDESGMPKERFSAEFPKEGPSILRIQQVVRGDSAAYFCASSRTSGNTDTQYFGPGTRLTVL.

The chain links TRBV5-1 to TRBJ2-1; no reliable D call. Looked up from germline, CDR1 is SGHRS and CDR2 is YFSETQ. Between the trimmed V and J ends, which lost 1 base and 8 bases, there was a span of 4 bases. This CDR3 comprises 11 residues. CDR3 in amino acids: CASSLTYEQFF. The CDR3 DNA reads as TGCGCCAGCAGCTTGACCTATGAGCAGTTCTTC.

The rearrangement uses TRBV10-2 and TRBJ2-7, with D possibly being TRBD2 (5 bases). This CDR3 is built from 12 residues. V was cut by 6 bases and J by 3 bases, with 9 bases left in between. Germline V gives CDR1 WSHSY, CDR2 SAAADI. The CDR3: CASRDSVYEQYF. CDR3 sequence (DNA): TGCGCCAGCAGGGACTCCGTCTACGAGCAGTACTTC.

CDR3 sequence reads: CASSPGQSNEKLFF. CDR3 nucleotides: TGTGCCAGCAGCCCGGGACAGTCTAATGAAAAACTGTTTTTT. V gene TRBV2 combines with J gene TRBJ1-4; 7 bases match TRBD1. CDR3 size: 14 residues. The junction had 4 bases not matched to a gene; V was cut back by 6 bases and J by 3 bases. Per germline, CDR1 SNHLY and CDR2 FYNNEI.

The rearrangement joins TRBV4-1 to TRBJ2-7; TRBD1 is a possible D gene (6 bases). CDR3 size: 16 residues. Germline CDR1 and CDR2: MGHRA and YSYEKL. The V and J ends lost 0 bases and 1 base respectively, with 13 bases between them. The CDR3 reads CASSQDIVRGSYEQYF. The CDR3, as DNA: TGCGCCAGCAGCCAAGATATAGTGAGGGGGTCCTACGAGCAGTACTTC.

J is TRBJ1-2 and V is TRBV10-3, with 9 positions matching TRBD1. This CDR3 spans 13 amino acids. J lost 8 bases, V lost 6 bases, and 7 bases had no gene match. Germline values: CDR1 ENHRY, CDR2 SYGVKD. The CDR3 reads CAIRDRGFNGYTF. The DNA of the CDR3 is TGTGCCATCAGGGACAGGGGATTTAACGGCTACACCTTC.

This sequence joins TRBV7-3 and TRBJ2-2; D is undetermined. The V and J ends lost 5 bases and 5 bases respectively, with 9 bases between them. The CDR3 is made up of 13 amino acids. Germline V gene lookup returns CDR1 SGHTA and CDR2 FQGTGA. The CDR3 DNA sequence: TGTGCCAGCAGCCCAGATCGGACCGGGGAGCTGTTTTTT. Translation gives CASSPDRTGELFF.

The gene calls are TRBV18 and TRBJ1-2, with 9 bases fitting TRBD1. V lost 1 base to trimming and J lost 8 bases; unmatched junction nucleotides: 5. In germline, CDR1 is KGHSH, CDR2 LQKENI. This CDR3 is 14 amino acids long. CDR3 bases: TGTGCCAGCTCACCACGGGGGACAGGGAGCGGCTACACCTTC. Translated: CASSPRGTGSGYTF.

V usage is TRBV13 and J usage is TRBJ1-3, with D possibly being TRBD1 (5 bases). V lost 3 bases to trimming and J lost 5 bases, with 11 bases between them. The germline gives CDR1 PRHDT, CDR2 FYEKMQ (reference sequence). CDR3 length: 14 amino acids. The DNA for the CDR3 is TGTGCCAGCAGCTTTAAGACAGTTAGAAACACCATATATTTT. Translated: CASSFKTVRNTIYF.

The CDR3 DNA follows: TGTGCCAGCAGCCCCGGGACGAACACTGAAGCTTTCTTT. Protein: CASSPGTNTEAFF. V gene TRBV7-2 combines with J gene TRBJ1-1; a possible D gene is TRBD1 (5 bases). Trimming left V 5 bases short and J 1 base short, with 8 bases between. This CDR3 is built from 13 residues. The germline V gene has CDR1 SGHTA and CDR2 FQGNSA.

This chain joins TRBV18 and TRBJ2-1; 14 nucleotides match TRBD2. The CDR3 covers 16 residues. Germline trimming cut 3 bases from V and 9 bases from J; bases unmatched to any gene: 7. The V gene's germline CDR1 is KGHSH and CDR2 LQKENI. CDR3: CASSPRTSGRFGEQFF. The CDR3 DNA reads TGTGCCAGCTCACCCAGGACTAGCGGGAGGTTTGGTGAGCAGTTCTTC.

V gene TRBV2 combines with J gene TRBJ2-1; unclear D gene. V lost 4 bases, J lost 7 bases, and 8 bases lay in between. The CDR3 is 12 amino acids. CDR1 and CDR2 (germline): SNHLY, FYNNEI. CDR3 nucleotides: TGTGCCAGCAGTGGATGGGTTAATGAGCAGTTCTTC. It yields the protein CASSGWVNEQFF.

The J gene is TRBJ2-7, the V gene TRBV7-3; possibly TRBD1 for D (5 bases). Germline V gene sequence: CDR1 SGHTA, CDR2 FQGTGA. The CDR3 has 13 residues. With 5 bases removed from V and 0 bases from J, the gap between germline ends came to 8 bases. CDR3 coding DNA: TGTGCCAGCAGCCCGGACAACTCCTACGAGCAGTACTTC. Protein product: CASSPDNSYEQYF.

The chain has TRBV19 and TRBJ1-1; TRBD1 aligns across 7 bases. The CDR3 runs to 13 residues. With 5 bases clipped from V and 5 bases from J, the junction kept 5 bases outside the gene matches. CDR1 and CDR2 (germline): LNHDA, SQIVND (reference sequence). CDR3 residues: CASSWTGKTEAFF. The DNA of the CDR3 is TGTGCCAGTAGTTGGACAGGAAAAACTGAAGCTTTCTTT.

V gene TRBV5-4 combines with J gene TRBJ1-2, with 9 bases aligning to TRBD1. The ends lost 4 bases at V and 5 bases at J; junction bases unmatched: 6. CDR1 SGHNT and CDR2 YYREEE come from the germline V gene (reference sequence). This CDR3 contains 14 residues. This CDR3 reads CASSKTGGEYGYTF. In DNA, the CDR3 is TGTGCCAGCAGCAAGACAGGGGGAGAGTATGGCTACACCTTC.

The CDR3 region has the DNA TGTGCCAGCAGCCAAGCGGGCGGGGGACGGGGCACAGATACGCAGTATTTT. Its translation is CASSQAGGGRGTDTQYF. The V gene is TRBV3-1 (or the pseudogene TRBV3-2), the J gene TRBJ2-3, with 7 positions matching TRBD2. The ends lost 1 base at V and 1 base at J; junction bases unmatched: 8. The CDR3 length is 17 residues. CDR1 is LGHDT, CDR2 YNNKEL, per germline (reference sequence).

This chain uses TRBV7-2 with TRBJ2-3, with D possibly matching TRBD2 (5 bases). V lost 8 bases and J 5 bases, leaving 14 bases between the germline ends. Germline V CDR1 and CDR2: SGHTA, FQGNSA. The CDR3 has 13 residues. The CDR3 bases are TGTGCCAGCCACGACGGGGTGGGAGATACGCAGTATTTT. Translated: CASHDGVGDTQYF.

The J gene is TRBJ1-1, the V gene TRBV2; TRBD1 is a possible D gene (5 bases). This CDR3 is built from 17 residues. V was cut by 0 bases and J by 0 bases, with 14 bases left in between. CDR1 and CDR2 from the germline V gene are SNHLY and FYNNEI. CDR3 DNA sequence: TGTGCCAGCAGTGAAGCTCCGGTGGGGGGGTTGAACACTGAAGCTTTCTTT. This gives the protein CASSEAPVGGLNTEAFF. Full variable domain (missing parts from reference TRBV2 and TRBJ1-1): EPEVTQTPSHQVTQMGQEVILRCVPISNHLYFYWYRQILGQKVEFLVSFYNNEISEKSEIFDDQFSVERPDGSNFTLKIRSTKLEDSAMYFCASSEAPVGGLNTEAFFGQGTRLTVV.